A selection of T cell receptor beta chains follows, all from one sample in a study of shared clonotypes between healthy human individuals. Some clones are missing from TCRdb's copy, which holds only in-frame ones; the method was immunoSEQ multiplex PCR. The sample holds approximately 480,000 clones; over 75% are singletons and the top ten take roughly an eighth. Sequencing input: PBMCs. These receptors were taken from a woman aged 40 to 50 in good health. Some clones in this sample may be carry-over from other donors' samples. Both conserved end residues are part of each CDR3. A D gene is named only where the DNA matches it firmly. Expanded clones get a size class; other rows say once, few or many, or leave the size out.

TRBD1 TRBJ1-1 . TRBV19 TGTGCCAGTAGTATCGACAGGGACACTGAAGCTTTCTTT CASSIDRDTEAFF
. TRBJ2-7 . TRBV7-9 TGTGCCAGCAGCTTAGTGCCGGACAGACGCGAGCAGTACTTC CASSLVPDRREQYF
. TRBJ1-5 once TRBV5-8 TGTGCCAGCAGCCCGTTAGGACCCCAGCATTTT CASSPLGPQHF
TRBD2 TRBJ2-1 . TRBV5-4 TGTGCCAGCAGCTTACTAGCGGGAGTAGTAAATGAGCAGTTCTTC CASSLLAGVVNEQFF
TRBD2 TRBJ2-7 . TRBV29-1 TGCAGCGTGACCGGGACTAGCGGGAGTTGGTCCTACGAGCAGTACTTC CSVTGTSGSWSYEQYF
. TRBJ2-2 . TRBV11-2 TGTGCCAGCAGCTTTTCTTCCGGGGAGCTGTTTTTT CASSFSSGELFF
. TRBJ2-7 . TRBV5-1 TGCGCCAGCACCCCTCAGGGGAACTACGAGCAGTACTTC CASTPQGNYEQYF
TRBD2 TRBJ2-7 . TRBV6-1 TGTGCCAGCAGTGATCGCGGGACTAGCGCCTCCTACGAGCAGTACTTC CASSDRGTSASYEQYF
. TRBJ1-1 . TRBV2 TGTGCCAGCAGTGAACAGGGGCGGAACACTGAAGCTTTCTTT CASSEQGRNTEAFF
. TRBJ2-7 few TRBV10-1 TGCGCCAGCAGTGAGTCTCGGTCCTACGAGCAGTACTTC CASSESRSYEQYF
. TRBJ2-1 . TRBV4-2 TGTGCCAGCAGCCAGCCGGGCTCAAGCTCCTACAATGAGCAGTTCTTC CASSQPGSSSYNEQFF
TRBD1 TRBJ2-5 . TRBV18 TGTGCCAGCTCACCCGGGACAGGGTCCCAAGAAACCCAGTACTTC CASSPGTGSQETQYF
TRBD1 TRBJ1-2 . TRBV7-2 TGTGCCAGCAGCACCCGGGACAGATCGTTCAACTACACCTTC CASSTRDRSFNYTF
. TRBJ2-1 . TRBV2 TGTGCCAGCAGTGGAGGCCTGCCCTCCTACAATGAGCAGTTCTTC CASSGGLPSYNEQFF
. TRBJ1-2 . TRBV7-9 TGTGCCAGCAGCGGGGGGACGGACTATGGCTACACCTTC CASSGGTDYGYTF
TRBD2 TRBJ2-3 . TRBV27 TGTGCCAGCAGTGCCGGGACTAGCGGAGTAGGGAGCACAGATACGCAGTATTTT CASSAGTSGVGSTDTQYF